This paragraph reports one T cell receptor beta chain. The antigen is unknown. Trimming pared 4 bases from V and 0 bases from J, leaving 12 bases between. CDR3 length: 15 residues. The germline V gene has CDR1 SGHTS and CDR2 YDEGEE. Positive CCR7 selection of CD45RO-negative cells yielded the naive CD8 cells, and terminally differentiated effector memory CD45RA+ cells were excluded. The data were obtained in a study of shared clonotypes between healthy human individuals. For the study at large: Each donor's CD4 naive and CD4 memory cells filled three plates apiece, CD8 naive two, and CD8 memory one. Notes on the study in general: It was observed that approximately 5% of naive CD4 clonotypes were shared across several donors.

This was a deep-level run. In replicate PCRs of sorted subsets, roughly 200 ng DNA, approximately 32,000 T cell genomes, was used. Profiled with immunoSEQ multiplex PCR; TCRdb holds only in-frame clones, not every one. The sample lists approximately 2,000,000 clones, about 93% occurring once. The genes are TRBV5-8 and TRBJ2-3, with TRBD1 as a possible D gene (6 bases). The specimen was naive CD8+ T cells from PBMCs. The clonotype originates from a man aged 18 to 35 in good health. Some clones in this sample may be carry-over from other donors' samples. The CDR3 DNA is TGTGCCAGCAGCCCTTGGGGGCAAAGCACAGATACGCAGTATTTT. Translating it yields CASSPWGQSTDTQYF.